The rows below give T cell receptor beta chains drawn from one sample of a study of response to subunit inactivated influenza vaccine. TCRdb reprocessed the RT-PCR reads with MiXCR, giving one entry per CDR3 protein. The sample shows some 540,000 distinct CDR3 sequences, around 25% of them seen only once. These data also formed part of another study, on T cells expressing NK-cell markers.

Specimen: CD4+ T cells sorted from PBMCs, collected roughly 13 days after vaccination. The source is a man aged 50 to 59 who received an inactivated influenza vaccine. CDR3s include the opening cysteine and the closing phenylalanine or tryptophan. A D gene is named only where the DNA matches it firmly. The size field is filled for only some rows; it gives once, few, many or a size class.

v_gene	d_gene	abundance	j_gene	CDR3aa	CDR3nt
TRBV11-2	TRBD1	-	TRBJ2-6	CASSSTGVGANVLTF	TGTGCCAGCAGCTCGACAGGGGTTGGGGCCAACGTCCTGACTTTC
TRBV11-2	-	few	TRBJ1-1	CASSPGREAFF	TGTGCCAGCAGCCCAGGGAGGGAAGCTTTCTTT
TRBV28	-	few	TRBJ2-3	CASSPPRGFADTQYF	TGTGCCAGCAGCCCCCCTAGGGGGTTCGCAGATACGCAGTATTTT
TRBV20-1	-	few	TRBJ1-3	CSARAPAGNTIYF	TGCAGTGCTAGGGCCCCCGCTGGAAACACCATATATTTT
TRBV5-6	-	-	TRBJ2-5	CASSSDYQETQYF	TGTGCCAGCAGCTCAGACTATCAAGAGACCCAGTACTTC
TRBV3-1	-	few	TRBJ2-6	CASSQRGANVLTF	TGTGCCAGCAGCCAGAGGGGGGCCAACGTCCTGACTTTC
TRBV7-2	-	-	TRBJ2-1	CASSLAYARAPLGQFF	TGTGCCAGCAGCTTAGCGTACGCTAGGGCTCCTTTGGGGCAGTTCTTC
TRBV18	TRBD1	-	TRBJ2-5	CASSPPGQGGHQETQYF	TGTGCCAGCTCACCACCGGGACAGGGGGGACACCAAGAGACCCAGTACTTC
TRBV20-1	TRBD2	-	TRBJ2-2	CSATSGSKATGELFF	TGCAGTGCTACTAGCGGGAGCAAAGCCACCGGGGAGCTGTTTTTT
TRBV13	TRBD2	-	TRBJ2-5	CASSYRRGSGGRGETQYF	TGTGCCAGCAGCTACCGTCGAGGTAGCGGGGGCCGAGGAGAGACCCAGTACTTC
TRBV5-1	-	-	TRBJ2-1	CASSTGRATYNEQFF	TGCGCCAGCAGTACTGGCCGCGCTACCTACAATGAGCAGTTCTTC
TRBV7-9	-	-	TRBJ1-3	CASRETGNTIYF	TGTGCCAGCAGAGAAACGGGAAACACCATATATTTT
TRBV28	TRBD1	many	TRBJ1-5	CASSLGTGINQPQHF	TGTGCCAGCAGTTTAGGGACAGGGATAAATCAGCCCCAGCATTTT
TRBV10-1	-	-	TRBJ1-3	CASSPFTLDRGNTIYF	TGCGCCAGCAGTCCCTTCACCTTGGACAGAGGAAACACCATATATTTT
TRBV7-9	TRBD2	-	TRBJ2-1	CASSLASGPGYNEQFF	TGTGCCAGCAGCTTGGCTAGCGGACCCGGTTACAATGAGCAGTTCTTC
TRBV7-9	TRBD2	-	TRBJ2-1	CASSLAAGGPGGFF	TGTGCCAGCAGCTTAGCAGCGGGGGGGCCCGGAGGGTTCTTC
TRBV27	-	-	TRBJ2-7	CASSRASLGSSYEQYF	TGTGCCAGCAGCCGGGCCTCTCTAGGGTCCTCCTACGAGCAGTACTTC
TRBV6-2/TRBV6-3	TRBD1	-	TRBJ2-7	CASCYRGQNSYEQYF	TGTGCCAGCTGCTACAGGGGGCAAAACTCCTACGAGCAGTACTTC
TRBV12-3/TRBV12-4	-	-	TRBJ2-1	CASSPRDSPGNEQFF	TGTGCCAGCAGCCCCCGGGACTCCCCAGGCAATGAGCAGTTCTTC
TRBV3-1	-	few	TRBJ2-7	CASSLSDGWGYEQYF	TGTGCCAGCAGCCTAAGTGACGGATGGGGCTACGAGCAGTACTTC
TRBV7-2	TRBD1	-	TRBJ1-6	CASSLLSGTGDSPLHF	TGTGCCAGCAGCCTATTATCCGGGACAGGGGATTCACCCCTCCACTTT
TRBV4-2	TRBD1	-	TRBJ1-5	CASSQTDRASNQPQHF	TGTGCCAGCAGCCAAACGGACAGGGCTAGCAATCAGCCCCAGCATTTT
TRBV24-1	-	many	TRBJ2-2	CATSDLTQNTGELFF	TGTGCCACCAGTGATTTAACCCAGAACACCGGGGAGCTGTTTTTT
TRBV28	-	-	TRBJ2-7	CASSTFPGSQYF	TGTGCCAGCAGCACTTTTCCCGGTTCGCAGTACTTC
TRBV5-5	-	-	TRBJ1-4	CASSFFRTETEKLFF	TGTGCCAGCAGCTTTTTCCGGACAGAGACTGAAAAACTGTTTTTT
TRBV4-3	-	few	TRBJ1-6	CASSQDLYNSPLHF	TGCGCCAGCAGCCAAGATCTATATAATTCACCCCTCCACTTT
TRBV20-1	-	-	TRBJ2-1	CSARDLGPGSDNEQFF	TGCAGTGCTAGAGATCTGGGTCCGGGGAGCGACAATGAGCAGTTCTTC
TRBV7-9	-	-	TRBJ1-4	CASSLSGAGAYEKLFF	TGTGCCAGCAGCCTGTCCGGGGCAGGGGCATATGAAAAACTGTTTTTT
TRBV6-4	TRBD1	few	TRBJ2-1	CASSLQGQGILFF	TGTGCCAGCAGTCTGCAAGGACAGGGGATTCTGTTCTTC
TRBV7-2	-	few	TRBJ2-5	CASSLGARKETQYF	TGTGCCAGCAGCCTCGGGGCCAGAAAAGAGACCCAGTACTTC
TRBV3-1	-	-	TRBJ1-1	CASSTTRQGTEAFF	TGTGCCAGCAGCACCACCCGTCAGGGGACTGAAGCTTTCTTT
TRBV12-3/TRBV12-4	-	many	TRBJ1-5	CASSLQVGQPQHF	TGTGCCAGCAGCTTACAGGTTGGGCAGCCCCAGCATTTT
TRBV19	-	-	TRBJ2-3	CASSIDQGDTQYF	TGTGCCAGTAGTATAGATCAAGGGGATACGCAGTATTTT
TRBV3-1	TRBD2	-	TRBJ2-1	CASSQGLAGGREQFF	TGTGCCAGCAGCCAAGGGCTAGCGGGGGGTCGGGAGCAGTTCTTC
TRBV7-8	-	-	TRBJ2-1	CASSLVFSLAPKNEQFF	TGTGCCAGCAGCTTAGTCTTTTCCCTAGCACCGAAGAATGAGCAGTTCTTC
TRBV4-3	-	-	TRBJ2-3	CASSQGGLVGTDTQYF	TGCGCCAGCAGCCAAGGTGGGCTAGTTGGCACAGATACGCAGTATTTT
TRBV18	TRBD2	-	TRBJ2-1	CASSPGIAGYNEQFF	TGTGCCAGCTCACCAGGGATAGCGGGTTACAATGAGCAGTTCTTC
TRBV20-1	TRBD2	few	TRBJ2-3	CSALAGPLDTQYF	TGCAGTGCGCTAGCGGGGCCGCTGGATACGCAGTATTTT
TRBV5-1	-	-	TRBJ2-3	CASSLSLTRGTDTQYF	TGCGCCAGCAGCTTGAGTTTGACTAGGGGCACAGATACGCAGTATTTT
TRBV12-3/TRBV12-4	-	few	TRBJ2-2	CASSPAGHLNTGELFF	TGTGCCAGCAGTCCAGCGGGACACCTGAACACCGGGGAGCTGTTTTTT
TRBV12-3/TRBV12-4	-	-	TRBJ2-3	CASSQGSYTDTQYF	TGTGCCAGCAGTCAGGGCAGCTACACAGATACGCAGTATTTT